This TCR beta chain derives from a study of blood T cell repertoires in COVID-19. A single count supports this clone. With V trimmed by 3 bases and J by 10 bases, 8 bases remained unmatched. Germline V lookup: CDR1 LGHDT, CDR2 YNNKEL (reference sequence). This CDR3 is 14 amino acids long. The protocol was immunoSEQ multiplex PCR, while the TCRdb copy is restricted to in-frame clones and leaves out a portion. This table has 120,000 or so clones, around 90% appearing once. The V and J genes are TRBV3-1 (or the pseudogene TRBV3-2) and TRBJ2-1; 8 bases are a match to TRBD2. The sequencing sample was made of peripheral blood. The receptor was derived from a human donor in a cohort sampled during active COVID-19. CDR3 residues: CASSQPGGAGEQFF. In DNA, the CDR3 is TGTGCCAGCAGCCAGCCCGGGGGGGCCGGAGAGCAGTTCTTC.